What follows are 10 T cell receptor beta chains derived from one specimen sequenced in a study of shared clonotypes between healthy human individuals. Generated by immunoSEQ multiplex PCR, the TCRdb table keeps only in-frame clones and is missing some. This repertoire shows hundreds of thousands of clones, roughly 95% found once; its top ten account for about 0.11%. The naive CD8 fraction comprised CD45RO-negative cells positively selected for CCR7 and excluded terminally differentiated effector memory CD45RA+ cells. Input material: naive CD8+ T cells sorted from blood. The receptors come from a woman under 40 in good health.

This chain links TRBV19 with TRBJ2-1; D is possibly TRBD2 (5 bases). Per the germline V gene, CDR1 is LNHDA and CDR2 is SQIVND (reference sequence). The V and J ends lost 7 bases and 8 bases respectively, with 24 bases between them. The CDR3 extends over 16 amino acids. CDR3 residues: CASTEDRTGGLDEQFF. The CDR3, as DNA: TGTGCCAGTACCGAAGATCGGACCGGAGGTCTCGATGAGCAGTTCTTC.

Notes on this clone: Additional DNA sequences in this sample encode the identical CDR3. The chain recombines TRBV27 with TRBJ2-3, with 10 bases identical to TRBD2. This CDR3 contains 15 residues. Per the germline V gene, CDR1 is MNHEY and CDR2 is SMNVEV (reference sequence). Losses at the gene ends were 3 bases for V and 3 bases for J; bases not matched to a gene: 3. CDR3 protein: CASSFSGRSTDTQYF. The CDR3 DNA follows: TGTGCCAGCAGTTTTAGCGGGAGGTCTACAGATACGCAGTATTTT.

This chain connects TRBV6-5 to TRBJ1-1; 7 positions match TRBD1. The CDR3 totals 13 residues. Germline loops: CDR1 MNHEY, CDR2 SVGAGI. V shed 4 bases, J shed 10 bases, and the junction held 9 bases outside the gene matches. This CDR3 is CASSSRDSHGAFF. The CDR3 DNA reads TGTGCCAGCAGTTCGCGGGACAGCCACGGAGCTTTCTTT.

The chain recombines TRBV28 with TRBJ1-6, with D perhaps matching TRBD1 (5 bases). CDR1 is MDHEN, CDR2 SYDVKM, per germline. The CDR3 extends over 14 amino acids. V gave up 6 bases and J gave up 7 bases, with 13 bases separating them. The CDR3 DNA reads as TGTGCCAGCAGCCGACGGGGCGGCAATTCACCCCTCCACTTT. It specifies CASSRRGGNSPLHF.

This sequence joins TRBV11-2 and TRBJ2-7; no clear D. V was cut by 1 base and J by 0 bases, with 13 bases left in between. This CDR3 is 16 amino acids long. Germline V lookup: CDR1 SGHAT, CDR2 FQNNGV. The CDR3 coding sequence is TGTGCCAGCAGCTTAGGGTCTGGCGGCATCTCCTACGAGCAGTACTTC. Its protein product is CASSLGSGGISYEQYF.

This chain connects TRBV5-4 to TRBJ2-5; weak D call: TRBD2 (5 bases). Between the trimmed V and J ends, which lost 4 bases and 4 bases, there was a span of 14 bases. CDR1 is SGHNT and CDR2 is YYREEE in the germline V gene (reference sequence). The CDR3 contains 14 residues. The CDR3 DNA reads as TGTGCCAGCAGCCTCTCCGAGCGGCGAGAGACCCAGTACTTC. Amino acid sequence: CASSLSERRETQYF.

This sequence joins TRBV15 and TRBJ2-7; 8 bases agree with TRBD2. Germline loops: CDR1 LNHNV, CDR2 YYDKDF (reference sequence). This CDR3 comprises 16 residues. V was pared by 1 base and J by 0 bases, with 5 bases of the junction left unmatched. CDR3: CATSRGPLAGSYEQYF. CDR3 nucleotide sequence: TGTGCCACCAGCAGAGGGCCCCTAGCGGGCTCCTACGAGCAGTACTTC.

The chain combines TRBV30 with TRBJ2-7; tentatively, D is TRBD1 (6 bases). There are 14 residues in the CDR3. V was cut by 1 base and J by 6 bases, with 16 bases left in between. In germline, CDR1 is GTSNPN, CDR2 SVGIG (reference sequence). This CDR3 reads CAWSAGQSSCEQYF. The DNA for the CDR3 is TGTGCCTGGAGTGCCGGACAGTCCTCTTGCGAGCAGTACTTC. Combining the CDR3 with reference TRBV30 and TRBJ2-7 gives the whole variable domain SQTIHQWPATLVQPVGSPLSLECTVEGTSNPNLYWYRQAAGRGLQLLFYSVGIGQISSEVPQNLSASRPQDRQFILSSKKLLLSDSGFYLCAWSAGQSSCEQYFGPGTRLTVT.

This clone was picked up one time. V is TRBV9 and J is TRBJ2-7, with TRBD2 identical over 12 bases. The V segment lost 0 bases and the J segment 4 bases; nucleotides outside the gene matches: 5. The CDR3 is 16 residues long. Germline CDR1 and CDR2: SGDLS and YYNGEE. CDR3 region: CASSVGTSGILYEQYF. CDR3 sequence (DNA): TGTGCCAGCAGCGTAGGGACTAGCGGGATACTATACGAGCAGTACTTC.

The rearrangement uses TRBV7-9 and TRBJ1-2; no reliable D call. This CDR3 comprises 17 residues. Germline values: CDR1 SEHNR, CDR2 FQNEAQ (reference sequence). With 5 bases removed from V and 3 bases from J, the gap between germline ends came to 22 bases. Here the CDR3 DNA reads TGTGCCAGCAGCGACCTCCCACCCGCCCTGGCGGACTATGGCTACACCTTC. This gives the protein CASSDLPPALADYGYTF.